Presented here are 29 T cell receptor beta chains from one specimen sequenced in a study of cytomegalovirus exposure and HLA in healthy donors. PCR was performed using 60 Vbeta and 13 Jbeta primers. Data came from immunoSEQ multiplex PCR; TCRdb stores just in-frame clones and leaves some out. The repertoire holds tens of thousands of clones, approximately 70% seen once, with 2.7% in the top ten. Specimen: PBMCs. These receptors all stem from a man aged 50-59 years in good health and CMV-seronegative.

The CDR3 DNA reads TGTGCCAGCAGCCGTGGACAGTATAGCAATCAGCCCCAGCATTTT. Protein: CASSRGQYSNQPQHF. The J gene is TRBJ1-5, the V gene TRBV5-6, with D possibly matching TRBD1 (6 bases). The V end was cut by 4 bases, the J end by 0 bases, with 11 bases between. The CDR3 extends over 15 amino acids. CDR1 and CDR2 from the germline V gene are SGHDT and YYEEEE.

This clone has a handful of counts. V usage is TRBV27 and J usage is TRBJ1-2; 11 nucleotides agree with TRBD1. Germline assignment: CDR1 MNHEY and CDR2 SMNVEV (reference sequence). This CDR3 comprises 14 residues. V lost 6 bases to trimming and J lost 10 bases; unmatched junction nucleotides: 10. For the CDR3, the DNA is TGTGCCAGCAGGGGGTCTGGGACAGGGGGAGCCTACACCTTC. Protein sequence: CASRGSGTGGAYTF.

V and J are TRBV28 and TRBJ1-5; D is undetermined. V was cut by 5 bases and J by 3 bases, with 5 bases left in between. This CDR3 has 12 residues. Germline assignment: CDR1 MDHEN and CDR2 SYDVKM. The CDR3 DNA reads as TGTGCCAGCAGTGTCAACAATCAGCCCCAGCATTTT. Translating gives CASSVNNQPQHF.

The chain joins TRBV19 to TRBJ2-1; no reliable D call. Per germline, CDR1 LNHDA and CDR2 SQIVND (reference sequence). The CDR3 contains 13 residues. V was pared by 4 bases and J by 3 bases, with 7 bases between. CDR3 DNA sequence: TGTGCCAGTAGTAATGGCTTCTACAATGAGCAGTTCTTC. It translates to CASSNGFYNEQFF.

The chain recombines TRBV4-3 with TRBJ1-5, with D possibly TRBD1 on 6 matching bases. Trimming removed 0 bases from V and 0 bases from J, with 6 bases in between. In germline, CDR1 is LGHNA, CDR2 YSLEER. The CDR3 runs 15 residues. CDR3: CASSQEGGSNQPQHF. CDR3 nucleotides: TGCGCCAGCAGCCAAGAAGGGGGTAGCAATCAGCCCCAGCATTTT.

The rearrangement joins TRBV6-1 to TRBJ1-5; 7 positions match TRBD1. The germline gives CDR1 MNHNS, CDR2 SASEGT. Trimming cost V 5 bases and J 4 bases; bases outside gene matches: 5. This CDR3 is built from 14 residues. The chain's CDR3 is CASSKDRQNQPQHF. The CDR3 DNA follows: TGTGCCAGCAGTAAGGACAGGCAGAATCAGCCCCAGCATTTT.

This clone turned up a few times. The chain employs TRBV19 and TRBJ2-2; D is perhaps TRBD1 (5 bases). Germline loops: CDR1 LNHDA, CDR2 SQIVND (reference sequence). The CDR3 length is 16 residues. V was shortened by 3 bases and J by 7 bases, with 18 bases between the two germline ends. CDR3 sequence: CASSMRQGRLGGELFF. The CDR3 DNA is TGTGCCAGTAGTATGCGGCAGGGTCGTTTAGGCGGGGAGCTGTTTTTT.

The chain recombines TRBV30 with TRBJ2-3; 12 bases are a match to TRBD2. The germline V gene encodes CDR1 GTSNPN and CDR2 SVGIG (reference sequence). Trimming at V came to 2 bases and at J to 4 bases, leaving 7 bases not matched to a gene. This CDR3 spans 16 amino acids. The CDR3 loop is CAWSFWTSGNPDTQYF. In DNA, the CDR3 is TGTGCCTGGAGTTTCTGGACTAGCGGGAACCCAGATACGCAGTATTTT.

The chain carries TRBV5-5 and TRBJ2-3; 7 bases match TRBD2. Germline V gene lookup returns CDR1 SGHKS and CDR2 YYEKEE (reference sequence). The CDR3 spans 14 residues. The V gene end was trimmed by 2 bases and the J gene end by 3 bases; junction bases not matched to a gene: 3. In DNA form, the CDR3 reads TGTGCCAGCAGCTTACCAGCGGGAACAGATACGCAGTATTTT. This sequence encodes CASSLPAGTDTQYF.

This chain uses TRBV4-3 with TRBJ1-3; no reliable D call. The germline V gene has CDR1 LGHNA and CDR2 YSLEER. V lost 0 bases and J 4 bases, leaving 19 bases between the germline ends. This CDR3 has 18 amino acids. As DNA, the CDR3 is TGCGCCAGCAGCCAAGATCTGTCACTAGGGCTTGAAGGAAACACCATATATTTT. Amino acid sequence: CASSQDLSLGLEGNTIYF.

In DNA, the CDR3 is TGTGCCAGCAGTGTTGGGCAGAGAAACATTCAGTACTTC. Translated, it gives CASSVGQRNIQYF. V usage is TRBV2 and J usage is TRBJ2-4; D not certain. The CDR3 has 13 residues. Germline lookup yields CDR1 SNHLY and CDR2 FYNNEI. The V gene lost 4 bases and the J gene lost 6 bases, with 10 bases spanning the gap.

The chain combines TRBV7-9 with TRBJ2-5, with 7 positions matching TRBD1. The CDR3 is made up of 15 amino acids. V lost 2 bases and J lost 2; bases outside the gene matches: 5. Per germline, CDR1 SEHNR and CDR2 FQNEAQ (reference sequence). The CDR3 sequence is CASSLRQGFQETQYF. The CDR3 nucleotides are TGTGCCAGCAGCTTACGACAGGGATTTCAAGAGACCCAGTACTTC.

The chain has TRBV9 and TRBJ2-3; D is unclear. The germline V gene has CDR1 SGDLS and CDR2 YYNGEE. Trimming took 0 bases from V and 3 from J, leaving 8 bases between them. The CDR3 extends over 14 amino acids. This CDR3 reads CASSVVPDTDTQYF. Written as DNA, the CDR3 is TGTGCCAGCAGCGTAGTCCCAGATACAGATACGCAGTATTTT. The variable domain in full, with the rest retrieved from reference TRBV9 and TRBJ2-3, is DSGVTQTPKHLITATGQRVTLRCSPRSGDLSVYWYQQSLDQGLQFLIQYYNGEERAKGNILERFSAQQFPDLHSELNLSSLELGDSALYFCASSVVPDTDTQYFGPGTRLTVL.

This clone was detected a few times. The chain carries TRBV6-5 and TRBJ2-7, with 10 positions matching TRBD2. The CDR3 loop spans 14 amino acids. The J segment lost 6 bases and the V segment lost 6 bases, leaving 8 bases of the junction unmatched. Germline assignment: CDR1 MNHEY and CDR2 SVGAGI. The CDR3 bases are TGTGCCAGCAGAAGAGCGGGAGGGATCTCCGAGCAGTACGTC. Its translation is CASRRAGGISEQYV.

This sequence joins TRBV14 and TRBJ2-7; 11 bases map to TRBD2. Germline CDR1 and CDR2: SGHDN and FVKESK. Trimming took 3 bases from V and 6 from J; bases not matched to a gene: 7. The CDR3 runs to 15 residues. The CDR3 DNA reads TGTGCCAGCAGCCACCCGGCGGGGACTAGCGGCGAGCAGTACTTC. Translating it yields CASSHPAGTSGEQYF. Together with reference TRBV14 and TRBJ2-7, the CDR3 gives the full variable domain: EAGVTQFPSHSVIEKGQTVTLRCDPISGHDNLYWYRRVMGKEIKFLLHFVKESKQDESGMPNNRFLAERTGGTYSTLKVQPAELEDSGVYFCASSHPAGTSGEQYFGPGTRLTVT.

The chain carries TRBV5-4 and TRBJ2-2; D not resolved. Germline lookup yields CDR1 SGHNT and CDR2 YYREEE (reference sequence). This CDR3 spans 14 amino acids. V was cut by 3 bases and J by 3 bases, with 9 bases left in between. The CDR3 DNA sequence: TGTGCCAGCAGCTCCGAAACTTACACCGGGGAGCTGTTTTTT. Protein: CASSSETYTGELFF.

The rearrangement joins TRBV6-1 to TRBJ2-5; tentative D call: TRBD2 (6 bases). This CDR3 has 13 amino acids. CDR1 and CDR2 from the germline V gene are MNHNS and SASEGT. V shed 7 bases and J shed 5 bases, with 14 bases lying between them. In DNA form, the CDR3 reads TGTGCCAGCATACGACTAGGACCCGAGACCCAGTACTTC. This codes for CASIRLGPETQYF.

The rearrangement joins TRBV7-3 to TRBJ2-5; TRBD2 agrees at 9 bases. The CDR3 is 15 residues long. Germline loops: CDR1 SGHTA, CDR2 FQGTGA. V was clipped by 2 bases and J by 5 bases; unmatched bases: 6. CDR3 in amino acids: CASSLAGGTRETQYF. In nucleotides, the CDR3 is TGTGCCAGCAGCTTAGCGGGGGGGACGAGGGAGACCCAGTACTTC.

This chain uses TRBV9 with TRBJ1-2; 8 bases fit TRBD1. The CDR3 runs to 17 residues. Germline trimming cut 3 bases from V and 4 bases from J; bases unmatched to any gene: 14. Germline CDR1 is SGDLS and CDR2 is YYNGEE. The CDR3 DNA is TGTGCCAGCAGCGCCCGCCCCCAGGACAGGGTGTTCTATGGCTACACCTTC. It specifies CASSARPQDRVFYGYTF.

This chain connects TRBV4-1 to TRBJ1-2; D possibly corresponds to TRBD1 (5 bases). Germline V gene lookup returns CDR1 MGHRA and CDR2 YSYEKL. This CDR3 region has 15 residues. V was cut by 5 bases and J by 8 bases, with 21 bases left in between. The CDR3 DNA is TGCGCCAGCAGCGGCCCGGGACGCTCCGCGGGAGGCTACACCTTC. Its protein is CASSGPGRSAGGYTF.

The chain joins TRBV2 to TRBJ1-1; 7 nucleotides line up with TRBD1. CDR1 is SNHLY and CDR2 is FYNNEI in the germline V gene. The ends lost 7 bases at V and 7 bases at J; junction bases unmatched: 9. The CDR3 loop spans 13 amino acids. DNA for the CDR3: TGTGCCAGCACCGCCGGACAGGAGATTGAAGCTTTCTTT. This encodes CASTAGQEIEAFF.

The V and J genes are TRBV4-2 and TRBJ2-7; the match to TRBD2 covers 8 bases. Germline loops: CDR1 LGHNA, CDR2 YNFKEQ. CDR3 length: 15 amino acids. V shed 0 bases and J 5 bases; nucleotides not matched to a gene: 6. The CDR3: CASSQEGGLVNEQYF. The CDR3 DNA sequence: TGTGCCAGCAGCCAAGAGGGGGGACTAGTGAACGAGCAGTACTTC.

J is TRBJ2-3 and V is TRBV11-1; 8 bases fit TRBD2. With V trimmed by 5 bases and J by 4 bases, 11 bases remained unmatched. Germline V gene data show CDR1 as SGHAT and CDR2 as FQDESV (reference sequence). The length of the CDR3 is 16 residues. CDR3 DNA sequence: TGTGCCAGCAGCAAAGGGGGTAGCGGGATGTCAGATACGCAGTATTTT. Protein product: CASSKGGSGMSDTQYF.

This chain connects TRBV27 to TRBJ1-4; 10 bases agree with TRBD1. The germline V gene has CDR1 MNHEY and CDR2 SMNVEV (reference sequence). This CDR3 has 13 amino acids. The trim removed 5 bases at V and 8 bases at J, leaving 2 bases unmatched. CDR3 sequence reads: CASSRGQGEKLFF. The DNA for the CDR3 is TGTGCCAGCAGTAGGGGACAGGGGGAAAAACTGTTTTTT.

This clone was seen just once. This chain uses TRBV5-8 with TRBJ2-1, with 13 nucleotides matching TRBD2. The germline V gene encodes CDR1 SGHTS and CDR2 YDEGEE. The CDR3 is made up of 17 amino acids. The V and J ends lost 4 bases and 5 bases, in that order; junction bases with no gene match: 9. The CDR3 is CASSPTSGGAIDNEQFF. Here the CDR3 DNA reads TGTGCCAGCAGCCCCACTAGCGGGGGGGCGATAGACAATGAGCAGTTCTTC.

The V and J genes are TRBV19 and TRBJ1-5, with 8 positions matching TRBD1. The junction had 15 bases not matched to a gene; V was cut back by 7 bases and J by 7 bases. The CDR3 is made up of 16 amino acids. The germline gives CDR1 LNHDA, CDR2 SQIVND (reference sequence). CDR3 bases: TGTGCCAGTACCCACGGAAACAGGGGGGTTTTCCAGCCCCAGCATTTT. Translated: CASTHGNRGVFQPQHF.

This chain joins TRBV2 and TRBJ1-1, with 9 nucleotides matching TRBD1. Germline lookup yields CDR1 SNHLY and CDR2 FYNNEI. V lost 6 bases and J lost 0; bases outside the gene matches: 8. There are 16 residues in the CDR3. The CDR3 nucleotides are TGTGCCAGCAGAAGGACAGGGGCGTCAATGAACACTGAAGCTTTCTTT. This translates into CASRRTGASMNTEAFF.

The J gene is TRBJ1-5, the V gene TRBV19; TRBD1 aligns across 8 bases. The junction had 7 bases not matched to a gene; V was cut back by 8 bases and J by 1 base. The germline CDR1 and CDR2 sequences are LNHDA and SQIVND (reference sequence). This CDR3 spans 15 amino acids. CDR3 nucleotide sequence: TGTGCCAGTGCAGGGGGCGCCGGGAGCAATCAGCCCCAGCATTTT. Amino acids: CASAGGAGSNQPQHF.

This chain links TRBV11-2 with TRBJ2-1; maybe TRBD1 (6 bases). The CDR3 length is 14 residues. The V gene's germline CDR1 is SGHAT and CDR2 FQNNGV. Trimming stripped 3 bases from V and 9 bases from J, with 15 bases between. CDR3 region: CASSFTGFSTEQFF. CDR3 in DNA: TGTGCCAGCAGCTTCACAGGGTTTAGTACTGAGCAGTTCTTC.